The clone carrying this TCR beta chain was observed a few times. Its specificity is unknown. The data are from a study of T-cell reconstitution after alpha-beta-depleted transplantation in children. Whole-study findings and limits: Diversity and T-cell counts at one year after transplant derived mostly from new T cells.

Germline-derived CDR1 and CDR2 are SGHTA and FQGNSA. This CDR3 has 13 amino acids. The junction had 8 bases not matched to a gene; V was cut back by 6 bases and J by 8 bases. Preparation of the TCRbeta library was carried out with unique molecular identifiers. Each CDR3 protein gets one entry after TCRdb re-called the PCR reads with MiXCR. The sample holds 200,000 to 300,000 distinct CDR3 sequences, under 30% seen once. The rearrangement uses TRBV7-2 and TRBJ2-3, with 7 bases matching TRBD1. This sample comprised PBMCs, obtained before TCRalphabeta/CD19-depleted stem cell transplant. The receptor was isolated from a girl aged 2-10 years with Fanconi anemia, due to receive a stem cell transplant. For the CDR3, the DNA is TGTGCCAGCAGGGGCGACAGGGCGGGTACGCAGTATTTT. This encodes CASRGDRAGTQYF.